The clone carrying this T cell receptor (beta chain) was counted a few times. Antigen specificity is unknown. Germline loops: CDR1 MGHRA, CDR2 YSYEKL. The CDR3 sequence is 13 residues long. Trimming took 0 bases from V and 4 from J, leaving 6 bases between them. The table came from immunoSEQ multiplex PCR; TCRdb's copy has only in-frame clones and leaves some out. The data show fewer than 11,000 clones, roughly two thirds seen once. The sample originates from a study of CD4+ T cells in melanoma. Findings and caveats of the study: Neoantigen-specific CD4+ T cells in melanoma reportedly had diverse differentiation states. CD8+ T cell, macrophage and B cell function reportedly correlated with neoantigen-specific CD4+ T cells.

This clonotype was obtained from a human donor with melanoma. Material for sequencing was cells from a culture (not recorded whether cultured in vitro). The chain couples TRBV4-1 to TRBJ1-2; D remains ambiguous. The CDR3 DNA is TGCGCCAGCAGCCAAGATCGGAGCTATGGCTACACCTTC. Its protein is CASSQDRSYGYTF.